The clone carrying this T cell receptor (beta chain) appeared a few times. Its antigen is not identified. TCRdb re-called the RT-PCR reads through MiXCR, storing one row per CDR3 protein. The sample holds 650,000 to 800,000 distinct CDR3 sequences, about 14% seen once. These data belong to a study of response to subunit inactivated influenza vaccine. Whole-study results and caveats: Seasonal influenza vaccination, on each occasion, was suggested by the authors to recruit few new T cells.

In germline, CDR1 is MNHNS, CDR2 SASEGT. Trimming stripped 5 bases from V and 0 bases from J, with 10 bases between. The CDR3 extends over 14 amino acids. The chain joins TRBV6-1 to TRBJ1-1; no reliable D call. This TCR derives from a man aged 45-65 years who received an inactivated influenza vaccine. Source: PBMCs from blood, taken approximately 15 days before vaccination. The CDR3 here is CASSRRTLNTEAFF. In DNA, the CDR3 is TGTGCCAGCAGTCGACGGACGTTGAACACTGAAGCTTTCTTT.